The 23 T cell receptor beta chains below all came from one sample that was sequenced in a study of cytomegalovirus exposure and HLA in healthy donors. Generated by immunoSEQ multiplex PCR, the TCRdb table keeps only in-frame clones and is missing some. The repertoire holds 150,000 to 200,000 clones, roughly 90% seen once, with 2% to 2.5% in the top ten. The sample consisted of PBMCs. Receptors originate from a woman under 30 in good health and CMV-seronegative.

V usage is TRBV5-1 and J usage is TRBJ2-5, with TRBD2 identical over 7 bases. Trimming cost V 0 bases and J 5 bases; bases outside gene matches: 10. The CDR3 is made up of 16 amino acids. Germline V gene data show CDR1 as SGHRS and CDR2 as YFSETQ. CDR3 bases: TGCGCCAGCAGCTTGGGAGCGGGACTACGGCAGGAGACCCAGTACTTC. Translating it yields CASSLGAGLRQETQYF.

The chain recombines TRBV29-1 with TRBJ1-5; the D gene is possibly TRBD1 (5 bases). Trimming stripped 7 bases from V and 6 bases from J, with 16 bases between. The CDR3 is 13 amino acids. CDR1 is SQVTM and CDR2 is ANQGSEA in the germline V gene. The CDR3, as DNA: TGCAGCGCCGGAGCAGGGTTCGGTCAGCCCCAGCATTTT. This encodes CSAGAGFGQPQHF.

J is TRBJ1-2 and V is TRBV28, with D possibly being TRBD1 (5 bases). V dropped 3 bases and J dropped 6 bases, with 11 bases sitting between them. Germline CDR1 is MDHEN and CDR2 is SYDVKM. This CDR3 comprises 13 residues. The CDR3 loop is CASSFGAKNGYTF. CDR3 DNA sequence: TGTGCCAGCAGTTTTGGGGCCAAAAATGGCTACACCTTC.

The chain is built from TRBV4-1 and TRBJ2-1; D gene unclear. CDR1 and CDR2 (germline): MGHRA, YSYEKL. CDR3 length: 12 amino acids. V was clipped by 3 bases and J by 6 bases, with 6 bases between them. The CDR3 loop reads CASSHPGNEQFF. Written as DNA, the CDR3 is TGCGCCAGCAGCCACCCGGGCAATGAGCAGTTCTTC.

There are a few counts of this clone. V gene TRBV29-1 combines with J gene TRBJ2-7, with 7 bases identical to TRBD1. This CDR3 spans 12 amino acids. Trimming at V came to 7 bases and at J to 2 bases, leaving 5 bases not matched to a gene. Germline V gene data show CDR1 as SQVTM and CDR2 as ANQGSEA. CDR3 residues: CSGRDSTYEQYF. CDR3 sequence (DNA): TGCAGCGGCCGGGACAGCACCTACGAGCAGTACTTC.

The chain links TRBV11-3 to TRBJ2-4, with D unresolved. V lost 2 bases to trimming and J lost 3 bases, with 5 bases between them. Germline assignment: CDR1 SGHNT and CDR2 YENEEA. This CDR3 contains 13 residues. CDR3 protein: CASSLTDKNIQYF. In nucleotides, the CDR3 is TGTGCCAGCAGCTTAACAGACAAAAACATTCAGTACTTC.

The chain has TRBV5-8 and TRBJ2-7; 9 positions match TRBD1. Germline lookup yields CDR1 SGHTS and CDR2 YDEGEE. Losses at the gene ends were 7 bases for V and 3 bases for J; bases not matched to a gene: 11. CDR3 size: 15 residues. In DNA, the CDR3 is TGTGCCAGCCGGCGGGTGGGACAGGGCATCTACGAGCAGTACTTC. Its protein product is CASRRVGQGIYEQYF.

The chain is built from TRBV4-3 and TRBJ2-7, with 9 bases matching TRBD2. There are 17 residues in the CDR3. The J segment lost 1 base and the V segment lost 0 bases, leaving 7 bases of the junction unmatched. Germline lookup yields CDR1 LGHNA and CDR2 YSLEER. This CDR3 is CASSQELMTSGSYEQYF. The CDR3, as DNA: TGCGCCAGCAGCCAAGAGTTAATGACTAGCGGATCCTACGAGCAGTACTTC.

This rearrangement joins TRBV10-3 to TRBJ1-1; D is possibly TRBD1 (6 bases). CDR3 length: 13 residues. V lost 11 bases, J lost 5 bases, and 18 bases lay in between. Germline V gene sequence: CDR1 ENHRY, CDR2 SYGVKD. The CDR3 region is CAVLQGGGTEAFF. CDR3 in DNA: TGTGCCGTGCTACAGGGCGGTGGGACTGAAGCTTTCTTT.

V and J are TRBV19 and TRBJ2-3, with 8 bases that match TRBD1. The length of the CDR3 is 14 residues. Germline values: CDR1 LNHDA, CDR2 SQIVND (reference sequence). The junction had 14 bases not matched to a gene; V was cut back by 8 bases and J by 10 bases. The CDR3 sequence: CASGPGGTPGAQYF. The CDR3 DNA sequence: TGTGCCAGTGGCCCAGGGGGCACCCCAGGGGCGCAGTATTTT.

In this sample, this clone turned up a few times. This chain uses TRBV7-9 with TRBJ1-2; D gene uncertain. This CDR3 comprises 12 residues. Germline V gene data show CDR1 as SEHNR and CDR2 as FQNEAQ (reference sequence). V shed 5 bases and J shed 1 base, with 5 bases lying between them. This CDR3 is CASSRGNYGYTF. The CDR3 DNA sequence: TGTGCCAGCAGCCGGGGTAACTATGGCTACACCTTC.

The chain has TRBV14 and TRBJ2-1; 7 nucleotides line up with TRBD1. The length of the CDR3 is 12 residues. Germline assignment: CDR1 SGHDN and CDR2 FVKESK. With V trimmed by 4 bases and J by 15 bases, 9 bases remained unmatched. The DNA for the CDR3 is TGTGCCAGCAGCCCCTATTCAGGGGGTCCGTTCTTC. Encoded protein: CASSPYSGGPFF.

This rearrangement joins TRBV2 to TRBJ1-1, with TRBD1 matching 8 bases. V lost 4 bases and J lost 5; bases outside the gene matches: 12. The CDR3 consists of 16 residues. Looked up from germline, CDR1 is SNHLY and CDR2 is FYNNEI. This CDR3 reads CASSGSDRGITTEAFF. The CDR3 DNA reads TGTGCCAGCAGTGGTAGTGACAGGGGAATAACTACTGAAGCTTTCTTT.

CDR3 nucleotides: TGTGCCAGCAGCCACGAGGGGGCAAATGAGCAGTTCTTC. Its translation: CASSHEGANEQFF. V usage is TRBV5-5 and J usage is TRBJ2-1, with 7 bases that match TRBD1. CDR1 SGHKS and CDR2 YYEKEE come from the germline V gene (reference sequence). The V and J ends lost 4 bases and 7 bases, in that order; junction bases with no gene match: 5. This CDR3 comprises 13 residues.

This clone was seen only once. This chain uses TRBV10-3 with TRBJ2-3; 9 nucleotides agree with TRBD2. V trimming: 5 bases; J trimming: 2 bases; junction bases outside the gene matches: 5. The germline gives CDR1 ENHRY, CDR2 SYGVKD. The CDR3 is made up of 15 amino acids. The CDR3 DNA reads TGTGCCATCAGTCCTAGCGGGGAGACCACAGATACGCAGTATTTT. Translating it yields CAISPSGETTDTQYF.

This rearrangement joins TRBV19 to TRBJ2-7, with D maybe TRBD2 (6 bases). Trimming shortened V by 3 bases and J by 3 bases, and 9 bases separated the two germline ends. This CDR3 spans 13 amino acids. Looked up from germline, CDR1 is LNHDA and CDR2 is SQIVND (reference sequence). The CDR3 is CASSIRDFYEQYF. In DNA, the CDR3 is TGTGCCAGTAGTATTCGGGACTTCTACGAGCAGTACTTC.

This rearrangement joins TRBV7-2 to TRBJ2-5; tentatively, D is TRBD2 (6 bases). This CDR3 is 15 amino acids long. The ends were cut back, 1 base at V and 0 bases at J, with 9 bases in the middle. Germline values: CDR1 SGHTA, CDR2 FQGNSA. CDR3 sequence (DNA): TGTGCCAGCAGCTTAGGGAGGGCGTACCAAGAGACCCAGTACTTC. This translates into CASSLGRAYQETQYF.

The rearrangement links TRBV9 to TRBJ2-1; 12 bases align to TRBD1. Per the germline V gene, CDR1 is SGDLS and CDR2 is YYNGEE. The CDR3 spans 16 residues. The ends lost 4 bases at V and 7 bases at J; junction bases unmatched: 9. CDR3 sequence reads: CASSPPGDRGQNEQFF. CDR3 in DNA: TGTGCCAGCAGCCCCCCGGGGGACAGGGGGCAAAATGAGCAGTTCTTC.

V usage is TRBV2 and J usage is TRBJ2-1; TRBD2 matches 12 bases. Germline CDR1 SNHLY, CDR2 FYNNEI. J was trimmed by 4 bases and V by 4 bases; bases with no gene match: 2. This CDR3 has 15 amino acids. The CDR3 coding sequence is TGTGCCAGCAGTGCGGGACTAGCGGGTTACAATGAGCAGTTCTTC. This codes for CASSAGLAGYNEQFF. Together with reference TRBV2 and TRBJ2-1, the CDR3 gives the full variable domain: EPEVTQTPSHQVTQMGQEVILRCVPISNHLYFYWYRQILGQKVEFLVSFYNNEISEKSEIFDDQFSVERPDGSNFTLKIRSTKLEDSAMYFCASSAGLAGYNEQFFGPGTRLTVL.

The J gene is TRBJ1-2, the V gene TRBV18; D not certain. Germline V gene lookup returns CDR1 KGHSH and CDR2 LQKENI. This CDR3 has 14 residues. Trimming stripped 2 bases from V and 8 bases from J, with 15 bases between. CDR3 in amino acids: CASSPGPTSEGYTF. The DNA for the CDR3 is TGTGCCAGCTCACCAGGTCCCACCTCTGAGGGCTACACCTTC. The full variable domain, its missing parts supplied by reference TRBV18 and TRBJ1-2, is NAGVMQNPRHLVRRRGQEARLRCSPMKGHSHVYWYRQLPEEGLKFMVYLQKENIIDESGMPKERFSAEFPKEGPSILRIQQVVRGDSAAYFCASSPGPTSEGYTFGSGTRLTVV.

V gene TRBV11-3 combines with J gene TRBJ2-2; no firm D call. From germline, CDR1 is SGHNT and CDR2 YENEEA. This CDR3 has 16 amino acids. The V gene lost 3 bases and the J gene lost 0 bases, with 11 bases spanning the gap. The CDR3 loop reads CASSFSSSANTGELFF. CDR3 bases: TGTGCCAGCAGCTTTTCCTCCTCAGCGAACACCGGGGAGCTGTTTTTT.

This clone was counted a single time. This chain joins TRBV9 and TRBJ1-5, with D possibly being TRBD1 (5 bases). Germline CDR1 is SGDLS and CDR2 is YYNGEE. This CDR3 contains 15 residues. Between the trimmed V and J ends, which lost 2 bases and 0 bases, there was a span of 9 bases. In DNA form, the CDR3 reads TGTGCCAGCAGCGTCCAGGGTGGTAGCAATCAGCCCCAGCATTTT. Its translation is CASSVQGGSNQPQHF. Drawing the rest from reference TRBV9 and TRBJ1-5, the complete variable domain is DSGVTQTPKHLITATGQRVTLRCSPRSGDLSVYWYQQSLDQGLQFLIQYYNGEERAKGNILERFSAQQFPDLHSELNLSSLELGDSALYFCASSVQGGSNQPQHFGDGTRLSIL.

This clone showed up just a few times. The chain has TRBV2 and TRBJ2-7; a weak D match, TRBD1 (6 bases). CDR1 SNHLY and CDR2 FYNNEI come from the germline V gene. This CDR3 region has 14 residues. V was clipped by 7 bases and J by 8 bases, with 21 bases between them. The CDR3 DNA sequence: TGTGCCAGCACTCCCGACAGGCCGGTTACGAAGCAGTACTTC. It codes for CASTPDRPVTKQYF.